The 8 T cell receptor beta chains given below trace back to one sample, sequenced in a study of T-cell memory formation after mild COVID-19. Each CDR3 protein gets one entry after TCRdb re-called the 5' RACE reads with MiXCR. The sample shows tens of thousands of distinct CDR3 sequences, 16% of them seen only once. The sample taken for sequencing was PBMCs or a T cell subset sorted from them (not recorded which). The origin of the receptors is an adult who had mild COVID-19 (a few samples of this study predate the infection). Cell type and time point are not known.

The rearrangement uses TRBV19 and TRBJ2-7; D uncertain. The CDR3 has 17 amino acids. Germline-derived CDR1 and CDR2 are LNHDA and SQIVND (reference sequence). The ends were cut back, 4 bases at V and 5 bases at J, with 24 bases in the middle. The CDR3 sequence is CASSTVHRPSSSNEQYF. The CDR3 DNA reads as TGTGCCAGTAGTACCGTTCACAGACCTTCCTCGAGTAACGAGCAGTACTTC.

This clonotype counts as medium-sized. DNA for the CDR3: TGCGCCAGCAGCTTGGACGGGACAGGGTCCCAGCCCCAGCATTTT. It specifies CASSLDGTGSQPQHF. The genes are TRBV5-1 and TRBJ1-5, with 9 bases identical to TRBD1. The CDR3 consists of 15 residues. Germline values: CDR1 SGHRS, CDR2 YFSETQ. After removal of 0 bases from V and 7 bases from J, the junction contained 5 bases not matched to a gene.

This clonotype was seen many times. The chain links TRBV6-6 to TRBJ2-7, with D perhaps matching TRBD2 (5 bases). Between the trimmed V and J ends, which lost 6 bases and 5 bases, there was a span of 23 bases. In germline, CDR1 is MNHNY, CDR2 SVGAGI (reference sequence). This CDR3 is built from 16 residues. The CDR3 loop is CASSPADGAGRNEQYF. In DNA, the CDR3 is TGTGCCAGCAGCCCAGCGGACGGAGCAGGACGGAACGAGCAGTACTTC.

This clonotype was counted ten times or more. This chain uses TRBV12-3 or TRBV12-4 with TRBJ1-4; D remains unclear. This CDR3 is built from 14 residues. Trimming pared 2 bases from V and 4 bases from J, leaving 8 bases between. DNA for the CDR3: TGTGCCAGCAGTTTATCCGCGGGTAATGAAAAACTGTTTTTT. This codes for CASSLSAGNEKLFF.

The chain uses TRBV7-9 and TRBJ2-6, with D perhaps TRBD2 (5 bases). The germline gives CDR1 SEHNR, CDR2 FQNEAQ (reference sequence). The germline V and J ends were trimmed by 5 bases and 1 base, with 15 bases remaining between them. The CDR3 is 17 amino acids. CDR3 loop: CASSPRELESGANVLTF. CDR3 sequence (DNA): TGTGCCAGCAGCCCCCGGGAATTGGAGTCTGGGGCCAACGTCCTGACTTTC.

This clonotype came up many times. V is TRBV4-2 and J is TRBJ2-7; the D gene is possibly TRBD2 (5 bases). Trimming pared 0 bases from V and 0 bases from J, leaving 15 bases between. Germline CDR1 is LGHNA and CDR2 is YNFKEQ. CDR3 length: 17 residues. The CDR3 nucleotides are TGTGCCAGCAGCCAAGACAGAGTTAGCGAATACTCCTACGAGCAGTACTTC. Encoded protein: CASSQDRVSEYSYEQYF.

The chain's CDR3 is CASSQTGQGRRNIQYF. DNA for the CDR3: TGCGCCAGCAGCCAAACCGGACAGGGGCGAAGGAACATTCAGTACTTC. The V and J genes are TRBV4-3 and TRBJ2-4; 9 bases are a match to TRBD1. V shed 2 bases, J shed 7 bases, and the junction held 9 bases outside the gene matches. The CDR3 consists of 16 residues. Germline assignment: CDR1 LGHNA and CDR2 YSLEER.

This clonotype has at least ten counts. The chain carries TRBV5-1 and TRBJ2-3, with 8 bases lining up with TRBD2. CDR3 size: 17 residues. Germline lookup yields CDR1 SGHRS and CDR2 YFSETQ. Trimming removed 0 bases from V and 4 bases from J; junction bases left unmatched: 10. CDR3 sequence reads: CASSLAPGGGTADTQYF. The CDR3 bases are TGCGCCAGCAGCTTGGCCCCAGGCGGGGGGACCGCAGATACGCAGTATTTT. The entire variable domain, with the rest obtained from reference TRBV5-1 and TRBJ2-3, is as follows: KAGVTQTPRYLIKTRGQQVTLSCSPISGHRSVSWYQQTPGQGLQFLFEYFSETQRNKGNFPGRFSGRQFSNSRSEMNVSTLELGDSALYLCASSLAPGGGTADTQYFGPGTRLTVL.